Listed below are T cell receptor beta chains from one sample, sequenced in a study of post-analysis software for immune sequencing data. TCRdb re-called the PCR reads with MiXCR, one entry per CDR3 protein. The table shows approximately 730,000 distinct CDR3 sequences, with 46% occurring only once. Sample: blood. The receptors here all came from a girl between 5 and 17 years old with multiple sclerosis. Both conserved end residues are part of each CDR3. A D gene is named only where the DNA matches it firmly. A row's size may be missing; if present it is once, few, many or a size class.

V gene	J gene	D gene	clone size	CDR3 DNA	CDR3 protein
TRBV27	TRBJ2-7	TRBD1	-	TGTGCCAGCAGTTTAACGGGACAGACCTACGAGCAGTACTTC	CASSLTGQTYEQYF
TRBV6-5	TRBJ2-1	-	many	TGTGCCAGCAGTCTCGACCGGAGCTCCTACAATGAGCAGTTCTTC	CASSLDRSSYNEQFF
TRBV12-3/TRBV12-4	TRBJ2-5	TRBD2	-	TGTGCCAGCAGTTTGATAACTAGCGTTGAGGTGACCCAGTACTTC	CASSLITSVEVTQYF
TRBV28	TRBJ1-5	-	few	TGTGCCAGCAGTTTTGGGAGGAGGATTGACAGACTTCGGAGCAATCAGCCCCAGCATTTT	CASSFGRRIDRLRSNQPQHF
TRBV6-5	TRBJ2-4	-	few	TGTGCCAGCAGTCGCCCGCCTTTAAACATTCAGTACTTC	CASSRPPLNIQYF
TRBV4-2	TRBJ2-1	TRBD2	-	TGTGCCAGCAGCCAAGGAGGGGCTAGCGGGACGGGCTCCTACAATGAGCAGTTCTTC	CASSQGGASGTGSYNEQFF
TRBV20-1	TRBJ2-1	-	once	TGCAGTGCTTGCGGGGAGGGACACAACAATGAGCAGTTCTTC	CSACGEGHNNEQFF
TRBV29-1	TRBJ2-1	-	-	TGCAGCGTTTCAAGGATAGCGACCCACAATGAGCAGTTCTTC	CSVSRIATHNEQFF
TRBV24-1	TRBJ2-1	TRBD2	many	TGTGCCACCAGTGCCCATAGCGGGAGGGCCTTGAATGAGCAGTTCTTC	CATSAHSGRALNEQFF
TRBV6-5	TRBJ2-7	-	-	TGTGCCAGCAGTTACCTGATTGGATCCTACGAGCAGTACTTC	CASSYLIGSYEQYF
TRBV5-5	TRBJ2-6	-	few	TGTGCCAGCAGTGCGGAACTCGCGGCTCTTTGGGCCTCTGGGGCCAACGTCCTGACTTTC	CASSAELAALWASGANVLTF
TRBV20-1	TRBJ1-2	-	-	TGCAGTGCTAAGGAGGGGCTTGGCTACACCTTC	CSAKEGLGYTF
TRBV20-1	TRBJ2-1	-	-	TGCAGTGTCTCCCGTGGCTTGAACAATGAGCAGTTCTTC	CSVSRGLNNEQFF
TRBV12-5	TRBJ1-1	-	-	TGTGCTAGTGGTTTGGTAGTTGGGCGGGGGATGAACACTGAAGCTTTCTTT	CASGLVVGRGMNTEAFF
TRBV25-1	TRBJ2-7	-	-	TGTGCCAGCAGTGATTATGGCGAATACGAGCAGTACTTC	CASSDYGEYEQYF
TRBV7-2	TRBJ2-1	-	-	TGTGCCAGCAGCTTAGCGCGGATGCGAGGGTCCAATGAGCAGTTCTTC	CASSLARMRGSNEQFF
TRBV9	TRBJ2-1	-	-	TGTGCCAGCAGCCGAACACCGGAGGCCTACAATGAGCAGTTCTTC	CASSRTPEAYNEQFF
TRBV6-1	TRBJ1-4	TRBD1	-	TGTGCCAGCAGTCCCGACAGGGTTAAGGGTGAAAAACTGTTTTTT	CASSPDRVKGEKLFF
TRBV25-1	TRBJ2-1	TRBD2	-	TGTGCCAGCAGTGTACCCCCGACTAGCGGGTCCCTCTCCTACAATGAGCAGTTCTTC	CASSVPPTSGSLSYNEQFF
TRBV10-3	TRBJ2-1	TRBD1	-	TGTGCCATCAGTGAGCCGGACAGGGGCAATGAGCAGTTCTTC	CAISEPDRGNEQFF
TRBV12-3/TRBV12-4	TRBJ1-2	-	-	TGTGCCAGCAGTTTGGGGAGGGCCCTGGGCTATGGCTACACTTTC	CASSLGRALGYGYTF
TRBV4-1	TRBJ2-2	-	-	TGCGTCAGCAGCCAAGAAAGGGGGGGTCAGTTTTCCGGGGAGCTGTTTTTT	CVSSQERGGQFSGELFF
TRBV7-8	TRBJ2-5	TRBD1	-	TGTGCCAGCAGCTTTACGACCTCAAAGGGGGCAATACAAGAGACCCAGTACTTC	CASSFTTSKGAIQETQYF
TRBV29-1	TRBJ2-7	TRBD2	few	TGCAGCGTTGGGACCGGGAATGGACTAGCGGGGTCCCCCTCCTACGAGCAGTACTTC	CSVGTGNGLAGSPSYEQYF
TRBV5-1	TRBJ2-1	-	-	TGCGCCAGCAGCTTGGATCTGGGGCAGGGTGAGCAGTTCTTC	CASSLDLGQGEQFF
TRBV5-5	TRBJ2-2	TRBD1	-	TGTGCCAGCACCTGGGGACAGAGGAACACCGGGGAGCTGTTTTTT	CASTWGQRNTGELFF
TRBV20-1	TRBJ2-3	TRBD1	-	TGCAGTGCTATTACAGGGGGCTCAGATACGCAGTATTTT	CSAITGGSDTQYF
TRBV3-1	TRBJ2-7	-	few	TGTGCCAGCAGCCATTCAGCCTACGAGCAGTACTTC	CASSHSAYEQYF
TRBV29-1	TRBJ1-1	TRBD1	-	TGCAGCGCCCTCCGGGACAGGGTGCTTAACACTGAAGCTTTCTTT	CSALRDRVLNTEAFF
TRBV5-1	TRBJ2-3	TRBD2	few	TGCGCCAGCAGCTTTGAGCTAGCGGGAGTGGATACGCAGTATTTT	CASSFELAGVDTQYF
TRBV15	TRBJ2-3	TRBD2	-	TGTGCCACCAGTTCCGGACTAGCGGGGTACACAGATACGCAGTATTTT	CATSSGLAGYTDTQYF
TRBV7-6	TRBJ2-7	TRBD1	few	TGTGCCAGCAGCTTAGCGCCAGGACAGGGGCGGCGCGAGCAGTACTTC	CASSLAPGQGRREQYF
TRBV7-9	TRBJ2-7	-	few	TGTGCCAGCAGCTTCCCCGGAGGGGCCGAGCAGTACTTC	CASSFPGGAEQYF
TRBV12-3/TRBV12-4	TRBJ2-3	TRBD2	-	TGTGCCAGCACCGCGGGGGGGGGAAGCACAGATACGGAGTATTTT	CASTAGGGSTDTEYF
TRBV29-1	TRBJ1-2	-	many	TGCAGCGTTGATGCCGGCAGTCCCAGGGGCTACACCTTC	CSVDAGSPRGYTF
TRBV9	TRBJ2-3	TRBD2	-	TGTGCCAGCAGCGTAGGCGGGAGTTGTTCAGATACGCAGTATTTT	CASSVGGSCSDTQYF
TRBV5-1	TRBJ2-6	-	many	TGCGCCAGCAGCTTAAGTGGTTCTGGGGCCAACGTCCTGACTTTC	CASSLSGSGANVLTF
TRBV11-2	TRBJ1-4	TRBD1	few	TGTGCCAGCAGCCCTGGACAGGGCGGGGGGAATGAAAAACTGTTTTTT	CASSPGQGGGNEKLFF
TRBV7-9	TRBJ2-5	TRBD1	few	TGTGCCAGCAGCTTATTTTTTGACAGGGGAAGACCCCAAGAGACCCAGTACTTC	CASSLFFDRGRPQETQYF
TRBV6-5	TRBJ1-2	TRBD1	-	TGTGCCAGCAGCCAGGGACAGAGTAATGGCTACACCTTC	CASSQGQSNGYTF
TRBV7-9	TRBJ2-7	-	few	TGTGCCAGCAGCTGGGCCGGGTGTAGGGTAGGGCACGATTGCGAGCAGTACTTC	CASSWAGCRVGHDCEQYF
TRBV28	TRBJ2-7	TRBD1	-	TGTGCCAGCAGTTTACACCCTGGACAGGGAGGATACGAGCAGTACTTC	CASSLHPGQGGYEQYF
TRBV4-1	TRBJ2-1	-	-	TGCGGCAGCAGCCGGGACTCCCTGGGGCATGAGCAGTTCTTC	CGSSRDSLGHEQFF
TRBV6-6	TRBJ2-7	-	few	TGTGCCAGCAGTTCCCCCGCGGGCGAGCAGTACTTC	CASSSPAGEQYF
TRBV6-1	TRBJ1-1	-	-	TGTGCCAGCAGTGAGGCACAGATGAACACTGAAGCTTTCTTT	CASSEAQMNTEAFF
TRBV6-4	TRBJ2-1	-	-	TGTGCCAGCAGTACTTTTCTAGGCAATGAGCAGTTCTTC	CASSTFLGNEQFF
TRBV12-3/TRBV12-4	TRBJ2-1	TRBD2	-	TGTGCCAGCAGTTTAGAGACTAGCGGTCTCAATGAGCAGTTCTTC	CASSLETSGLNEQFF
TRBV11-2	TRBJ1-2	-	-	TGTGCCAGCAGCTTGGTCAATGGCTACACCTTC	CASSLVNGYTF
TRBV29-1	TRBJ2-7	TRBD2	-	TGCAGCGGATCCTTGGCGGGAGAGGGCGAGCAGTACTTC	CSGSLAGEGEQYF
TRBV10-3	TRBJ2-3	TRBD2	-	TGTGCCATCAGTGAGGGACTAGCCCTCACAGATACGCAGTATTTT	CAISEGLALTDTQYF